This passage covers 15 T cell receptor beta chains from one sample sequenced in a study of cytomegalovirus exposure and HLA in healthy donors. PCR was performed using 60 Vbeta and 13 Jbeta primers. Measured with immunoSEQ multiplex PCR; TCRdb has only the in-frame clones, and not every one. The sample includes 95,000 to 150,000 clones, 65% to 85% of them seen just once. Material for sequencing was PBMCs. The receptors shown here come from a man aged 45 to 65 in good health and CMV-seronegative.

The gene calls are TRBV29-1 and TRBJ2-1; 7 bases are a match to TRBD1. The length of the CDR3 is 12 residues. The germline V gene has CDR1 SQVTM and CDR2 ANQGSEA. The J segment lost 5 bases and the V segment lost 8 bases, leaving 6 bases of the junction unmatched. CDR3 sequence reads: CSWGRGNNEQFF. The CDR3 coding sequence is TGCAGCTGGGGCAGGGGGAACAATGAGCAGTTCTTC.

The CDR3: CASSSALPLAGEYNEQFF. As DNA, the CDR3 is TGTGCCAGCAGTTCCGCCCTCCCCCTAGCGGGAGAGTACAATGAGCAGTTCTTC. The rearrangement uses TRBV27 and TRBJ2-1, with 10 bases lining up with TRBD2. V was clipped by 4 bases and J by 4 bases; unmatched bases: 13. Germline-derived CDR1 and CDR2 are MNHEY and SMNVEV (reference sequence). There are 18 residues in the CDR3.

This chain joins TRBV7-9 and TRBJ2-5; 13 nucleotides agree with TRBD2. V shed 6 bases and J 3 bases; nucleotides not matched to a gene: 10. This CDR3 comprises 17 residues. Per germline, CDR1 SEHNR and CDR2 FQNEAQ (reference sequence). CDR3 loop: CASRPQTGLAGEETQYF. As DNA, the CDR3 is TGTGCCAGCAGACCTCAAACCGGACTAGCGGGAGAAGAGACCCAGTACTTC.

This clone was counted a single time. This chain uses TRBV2 with TRBJ1-1; 7 bases agree with TRBD1. Germline V gene sequence: CDR1 SNHLY, CDR2 FYNNEI. CDR3 length: 18 residues. Trimming cost V 4 bases and J 1 base; bases outside gene matches: 15. The CDR3 region is CASSALGQISLGNTEAFF. DNA for the CDR3: TGTGCCAGCAGTGCATTGGGACAGATTTCGCTAGGGAACACTGAAGCTTTCTTT.

The CDR3 DNA reads TGTGCCAGCAGCTCTCGGACAGGCAAAGAGACCCAGTACTTC. It specifies CASSSRTGKETQYF. The chain joins TRBV7-8 to TRBJ2-5; 7 bases are a match to TRBD1. CDR1 SGHVS and CDR2 FQNEAQ come from the germline V gene. The CDR3 covers 14 residues. V dropped 4 bases and J dropped 3; count of bases not matched to a gene: 5.

This chain connects TRBV4-3 to TRBJ2-7; 16 positions match TRBD2. Per the germline V gene, CDR1 is LGHNA and CDR2 is YSLEER. J lost 5 bases, V lost 0 bases, and 10 bases had no gene match. The CDR3 extends over 19 amino acids. The CDR3: CASSQEHGTSGRASDEQYF. CDR3 sequence (DNA): TGCGCCAGCAGCCAAGAGCATGGGACTAGCGGGAGGGCCAGCGACGAGCAGTACTTC.

J is TRBJ2-5 and V is TRBV28; 7 bases align to TRBD1. CDR1 MDHEN and CDR2 SYDVKM come from the germline V gene. V lost 6 bases, J lost 0 bases, and 4 bases stayed unmatched. The CDR3 extends over 14 amino acids. The DNA for the CDR3 is TGTGCCAGCAGGAAAACAGGGGACCAAGAGACCCAGTACTTC. Its protein is CASRKTGDQETQYF.

This chain uses TRBV28 with TRBJ2-2, with 7 positions matching TRBD2. The V and J ends lost 7 bases and 6 bases, in that order; junction bases with no gene match: 8. CDR1 and CDR2 from the germline V gene are MDHEN and SYDVKM. CDR3 size: 14 residues. The CDR3 is CASNRGGAAGELFF. In DNA form, the CDR3 reads TGTGCCAGCAATCGGGGAGGGGCGGCCGGGGAGCTGTTTTTT.

The rearrangement uses TRBV7-2 and TRBJ2-3; TRBD2 matches at 12 bases. V was pared by 6 bases and J by 6 bases, with 7 bases of the junction left unmatched. CDR1 and CDR2 (germline): SGHTA, FQGNSA. CDR3 length: 15 residues. Here the CDR3 DNA reads TGTGCCAGCAGTCCTAGCGGGAGGGCCGTGGATACGCAGTATTTT. Its translation: CASSPSGRAVDTQYF.

This chain links TRBV5-1 with TRBJ1-1; TRBD1 matches 7 bases. V dropped 4 bases and J dropped 6; count of bases not matched to a gene: 6. The CDR3 has 13 amino acids. CDR1 is SGHRS and CDR2 is YFSETQ in the germline V gene. This CDR3 is CASSQQGGAEAFF. CDR3 DNA: TGCGCCAGCAGCCAGCAGGGGGGTGCTGAAGCTTTCTTT.

V is TRBV6-5 and J is TRBJ2-7, with 7 nucleotides matching TRBD1. V shed 5 bases, J shed 0 bases, and the junction held 4 bases outside the gene matches. The germline V gene has CDR1 MNHEY and CDR2 SVGAGI. CDR3 length: 14 amino acids. The CDR3 spells CASSNRDSSYEQYF. The CDR3 DNA sequence: TGTGCCAGCAGTAACCGGGACAGCTCCTACGAGCAGTACTTC.

The genes are TRBV29-1 and TRBJ2-1; 12 nucleotides align to TRBD1. The CDR3 runs to 13 residues. Unmatched junction bases numbered 4, after V lost 6 bases and J lost 7 bases. Germline V gives CDR1 SQVTM, CDR2 ANQGSEA. As DNA, the CDR3 is TGCAGCGTGGGACAGGGGGCGAGTAATGAGCAGTTCTTC. As protein: CSVGQGASNEQFF.

The genes are TRBV28 and TRBJ1-1; tentative D call: TRBD1 (6 bases). In germline, CDR1 is MDHEN, CDR2 SYDVKM. The CDR3 covers 13 residues. V lost 3 bases and J lost 8, with 13 bases in between. CDR3 sequence: CASSLGNRVEAFF. CDR3 nucleotides: TGTGCCAGCAGTTTGGGCAACAGGGTGGAAGCTTTCTTT.

The rearrangement uses TRBV18 and TRBJ2-7; D may be TRBD1 (7 bases). The V gene lost 3 bases and the J gene lost 5 bases, with 14 bases spanning the gap. The CDR3 extends over 14 amino acids. The germline V gene has CDR1 KGHSH and CDR2 LQKENI. CDR3 sequence (DNA): TGTGCCAGCTCACCGGAGGGACAGTACCACGAGCAGTACTTC. As protein: CASSPEGQYHEQYF. The entire variable domain, with the rest obtained from reference TRBV18 and TRBJ2-7, is as follows: NAGVMQNPRHLVRRRGQEARLRCSPMKGHSHVYWYRQLPEEGLKFMVYLQKENIIDESGMPKERFSAEFPKEGPSILRIQQVVRGDSAAYFCASSPEGQYHEQYFGPGTRLTVT.

The sample holds a few counts of this clone. The chain carries TRBV5-8 and TRBJ1-5; no firm D call. The length of the CDR3 is 15 residues. V lost 1 base, J lost 1 base, and 9 bases lay in between. Germline V gene data show CDR1 as SGHTS and CDR2 as YDEGEE. The CDR3 here is CASSLLGPSNQPQHF. DNA for the CDR3: TGTGCCAGCAGCTTGCTAGGTCCAAGCAATCAGCCCCAGCATTTT. Based on the CDR3 plus reference TRBV5-8 and TRBJ1-5, the full variable domain is EAGVTQSPTHLIKTRGQQATLRCSPISGHTSVYWYQQALGLGLQFLLWYDEGEERNRGNFPPRFSGRQFPNYSSELNVNALELEDSALYLCASSLLGPSNQPQHFGDGTRLSIL.